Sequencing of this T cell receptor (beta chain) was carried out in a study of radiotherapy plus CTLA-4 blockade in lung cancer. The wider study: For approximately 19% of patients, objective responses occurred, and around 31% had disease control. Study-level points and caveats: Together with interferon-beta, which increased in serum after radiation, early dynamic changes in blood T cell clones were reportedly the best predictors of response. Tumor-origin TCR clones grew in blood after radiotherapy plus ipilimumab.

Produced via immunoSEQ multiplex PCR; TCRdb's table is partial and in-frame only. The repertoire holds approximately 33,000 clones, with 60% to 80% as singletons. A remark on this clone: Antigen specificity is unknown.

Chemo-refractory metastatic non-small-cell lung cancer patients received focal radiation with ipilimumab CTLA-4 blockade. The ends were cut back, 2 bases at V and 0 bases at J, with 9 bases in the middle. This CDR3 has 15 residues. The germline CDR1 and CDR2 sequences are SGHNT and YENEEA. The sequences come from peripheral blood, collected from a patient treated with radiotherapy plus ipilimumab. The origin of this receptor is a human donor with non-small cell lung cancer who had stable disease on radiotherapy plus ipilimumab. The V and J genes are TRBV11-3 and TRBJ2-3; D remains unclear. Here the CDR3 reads CASSLSQTSTDTQYF. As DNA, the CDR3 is TGTGCCAGCAGCTTATCCCAGACTAGCACAGATACGCAGTATTTT.